This T cell receptor beta chain appears in the sequencing data of a study of shared clonotypes between healthy human individuals. As for the study in general: Two women and three men aged 18 to 49 served as donors. Whole-study findings and limits: When compared with the clonotypes that were shared by all four sorted-subset donors, the non-shared clonotypes turned out to have lower generation probabilities. Apart from blood, nothing was sampled; tissue repertoires likely differ.

Germline CDR1 and CDR2: SGHDT and YYEEEE. Trimming cost V 1 base and J 4 bases, with 5 bases left between them. The length of the CDR3 is 12 residues. CD8 cells regarded as naive lacked CD45RO, were positively chosen for CCR7, and omitted terminally differentiated effector memory CD45RA+ cells. Donors comprised only Caucasian adults living in Nashville, Tennessee. Worth noting for this clone: The antigen is unknown. The sample carries other DNA sequences with the same CDR3.

Libraries were prepared by immunoSEQ multiplex PCR; TCRdb keeps only in-frame clonotypes and omits some of them. The repertoire holds about 2,200,000 clones, with approximately 94% as singletons. The sequencing input was naive CD8+ T cells from PBMCs. The TCR originated in a man aged 18 to 29 in good health. Some clones in this sample may be carry-over from other donors' samples. The chain is built from TRBV5-6 and TRBJ1-1; D gene unclear. As DNA, the CDR3 is TGTGCCAGCAGCTTGTTGGGCACTGAAGCTTTCTTT. It specifies CASSLLGTEAFF.